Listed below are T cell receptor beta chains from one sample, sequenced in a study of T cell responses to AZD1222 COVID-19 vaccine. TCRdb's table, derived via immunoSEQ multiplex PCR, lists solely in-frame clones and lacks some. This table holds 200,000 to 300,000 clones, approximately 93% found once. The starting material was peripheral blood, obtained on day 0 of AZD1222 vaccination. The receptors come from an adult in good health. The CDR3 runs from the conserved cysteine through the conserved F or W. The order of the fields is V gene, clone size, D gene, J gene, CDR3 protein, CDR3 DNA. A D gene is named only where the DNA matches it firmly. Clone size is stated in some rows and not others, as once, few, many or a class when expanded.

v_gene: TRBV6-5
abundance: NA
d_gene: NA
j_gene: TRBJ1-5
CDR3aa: CASSSKAPQPQHF
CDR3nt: TGTGCCAGCAGTTCAAAGGCCCCTCAGCCCCAGCATTTT

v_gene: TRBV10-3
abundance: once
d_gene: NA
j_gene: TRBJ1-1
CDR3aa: CAISDARVGTEAFF
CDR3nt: TGTGCCATCAGTGATGCCAGGGTGGGCACTGAAGCTTTCTTT

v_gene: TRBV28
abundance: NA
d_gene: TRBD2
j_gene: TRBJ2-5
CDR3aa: CASESRLAGTETQYF
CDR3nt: TGTGCCAGCGAAAGTCGGCTAGCGGGTACAGAGACCCAGTACTTC

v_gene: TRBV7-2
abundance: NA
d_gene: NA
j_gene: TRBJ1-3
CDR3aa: CASSQGRFSGNTIYF
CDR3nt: TGTGCCAGCAGCCAGGGGAGGTTCTCTGGAAACACCATATATTTT

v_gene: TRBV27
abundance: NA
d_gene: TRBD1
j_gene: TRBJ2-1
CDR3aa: CASSPGTGNYNEQFF
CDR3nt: TGTGCCAGCAGTCCCGGGACAGGGAATTACAATGAGCAGTTCTTC

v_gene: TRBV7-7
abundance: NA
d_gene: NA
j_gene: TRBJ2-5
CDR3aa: CASSSGPTETQYF
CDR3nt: TGTGCCAGCAGCTCGGGACCGACAGAGACCCAGTACTTC

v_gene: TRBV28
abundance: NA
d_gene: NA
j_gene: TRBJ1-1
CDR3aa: CASRAVGGPNTEAFF
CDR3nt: TGTGCCAGCAGGGCCGTGGGGGGACCCAACACTGAAGCTTTCTTT

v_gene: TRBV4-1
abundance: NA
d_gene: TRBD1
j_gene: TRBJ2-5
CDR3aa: CASSQATTGGRETQYF
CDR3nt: TGCGCCAGCAGCCAGGCTACGACAGGGGGTAGGGAGACCCAGTACTTC

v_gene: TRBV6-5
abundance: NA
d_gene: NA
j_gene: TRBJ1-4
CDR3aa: CATRDRLHGKLFF
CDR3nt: TGTGCCACACGTGACAGGCTCCATGGGAAACTGTTTTTT

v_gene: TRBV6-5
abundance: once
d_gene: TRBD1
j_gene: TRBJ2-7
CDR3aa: CASIRDRGSYEQYF
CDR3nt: TGTGCCAGCATCCGGGACAGGGGATCCTACGAGCAGTACTTC

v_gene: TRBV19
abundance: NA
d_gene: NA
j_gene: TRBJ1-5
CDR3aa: CASSPPHLGSNQPQHF
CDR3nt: TGTGCCAGTAGTCCACCCCATCTCGGCAGCAATCAGCCCCAGCATTTT

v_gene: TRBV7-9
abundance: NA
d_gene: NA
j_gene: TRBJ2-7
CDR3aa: CASSSHYEQYF
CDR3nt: TGTGCCAGCAGCTCGCATTACGAGCAGTACTTC

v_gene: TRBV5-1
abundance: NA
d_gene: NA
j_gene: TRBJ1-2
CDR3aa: CASSSRQANYGYTF
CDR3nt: TGCGCCAGCAGCTCAAGGCAAGCTAACTATGGCTACACCTTC

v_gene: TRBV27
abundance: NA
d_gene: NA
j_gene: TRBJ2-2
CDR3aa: CASSPRGGELFF
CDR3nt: TGTGCCAGCAGTCCACGGGGCGGGGAGCTGTTTTTT

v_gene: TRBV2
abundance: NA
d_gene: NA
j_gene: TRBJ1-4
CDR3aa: CASSPSLSGNEKLFF
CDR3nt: TGTGCCAGCAGCCCCTCTCTCTCGGGGAATGAAAAACTGTTTTTT

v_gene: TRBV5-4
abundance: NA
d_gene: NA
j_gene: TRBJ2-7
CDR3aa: CASSSDRTYEQYF
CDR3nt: TGTGCCAGCAGCTCAGACAGAACCTACGAGCAGTACTTC

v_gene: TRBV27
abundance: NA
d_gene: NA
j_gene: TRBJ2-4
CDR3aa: CASSLSGRKNIQYF
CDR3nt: TGTGCCAGCAGTTTATCTGGCAGAAAAAACATTCAGTACTTC

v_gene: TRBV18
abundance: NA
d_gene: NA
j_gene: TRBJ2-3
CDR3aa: CASSTNSAGTDTQYF
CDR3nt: TGTGCCAGCTCAACTAACAGTGCTGGCACAGATACGCAGTATTTT

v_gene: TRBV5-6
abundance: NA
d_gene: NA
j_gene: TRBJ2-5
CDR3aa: CASSWTTRETQYF
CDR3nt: TGTGCCAGCAGCTGGACAACTCGGGAGACCCAGTACTTC

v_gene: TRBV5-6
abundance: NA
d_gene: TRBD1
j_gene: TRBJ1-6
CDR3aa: CASSPDRVRSPLHF
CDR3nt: TGTGCCAGCAGTCCGGACAGGGTTCGGTCACCCCTCCACTTT

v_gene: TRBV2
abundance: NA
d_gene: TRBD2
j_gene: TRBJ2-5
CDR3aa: CASSYSGDKTQYF
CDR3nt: TGTGCCAGCAGTTATAGCGGGGATAAGACCCAGTACTTC

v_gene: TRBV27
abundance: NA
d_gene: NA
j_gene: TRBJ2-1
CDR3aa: CASRTVLGGNEQFF
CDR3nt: TGTGCCAGCAGGACAGTTCTGGGGGGCAATGAGCAGTTCTTC

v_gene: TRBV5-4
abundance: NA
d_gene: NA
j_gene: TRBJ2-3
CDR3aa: CASGFGTQYF
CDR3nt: TGTGCCAGCGGGTTCGGAACGCAGTATTTT

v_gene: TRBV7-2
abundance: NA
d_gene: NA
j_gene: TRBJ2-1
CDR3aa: CASSLIAGSSYNEQFF
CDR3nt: TGTGCCAGCAGCTTAATTGCGGGAAGCTCCTACAATGAGCAGTTCTTC

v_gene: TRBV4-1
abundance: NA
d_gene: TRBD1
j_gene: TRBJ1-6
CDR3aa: CASSGTGEASPLHF
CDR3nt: TGCGCCAGCAGCGGGACAGGGGAGGCTTCACCCCTCCACTTT

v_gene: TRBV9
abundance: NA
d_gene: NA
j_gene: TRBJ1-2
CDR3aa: CASSVVEQGYGYTF
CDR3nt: TGTGCCAGCAGCGTAGTGGAACAGGGATATGGCTACACCTTC

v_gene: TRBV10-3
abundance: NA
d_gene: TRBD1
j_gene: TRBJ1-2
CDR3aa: CAISESTGSYGYTF
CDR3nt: TGTGCCATCAGTGAGTCGACAGGGTCCTATGGCTACACCTTC

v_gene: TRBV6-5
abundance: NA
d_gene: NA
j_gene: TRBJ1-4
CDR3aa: CASSYSGEKLFF
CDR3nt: TGTGCCAGCAGTTATAGCGGTGAAAAACTGTTTTTT

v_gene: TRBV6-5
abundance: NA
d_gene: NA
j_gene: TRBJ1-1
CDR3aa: CASSSNEAFF
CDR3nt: TGTGCCAGCAGTTCGAATGAAGCTTTCTTT

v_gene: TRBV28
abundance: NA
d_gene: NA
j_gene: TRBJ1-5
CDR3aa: CASSRTVGRQPQHF
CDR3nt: TGTGCCAGCAGTCGGACAGTCGGCCGTCAGCCCCAGCATTTT

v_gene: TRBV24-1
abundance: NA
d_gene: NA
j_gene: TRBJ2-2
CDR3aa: CATSDPGRGDTGELFF
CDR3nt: TGTGCCACCAGTGACCCCGGTAGGGGGGACACCGGGGAGCTGTTTTTT

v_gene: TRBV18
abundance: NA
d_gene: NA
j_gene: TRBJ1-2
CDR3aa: CASSDPGGGYGYTF
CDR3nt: TGTGCCAGCTCAGACCCTGGGGGAGGCTATGGCTACACCTTC

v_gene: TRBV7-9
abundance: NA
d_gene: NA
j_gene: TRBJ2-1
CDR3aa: CASSLVGNTYNEQFF
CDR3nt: TGTGCCAGCAGCTTGGTAGGGAACACCTACAATGAGCAGTTCTTC

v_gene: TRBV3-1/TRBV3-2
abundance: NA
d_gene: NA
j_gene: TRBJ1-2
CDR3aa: CASSQAGPYGYTF
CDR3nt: TGTGCCAGCAGCCAGGCAGGGCCCTATGGCTACACCTTC

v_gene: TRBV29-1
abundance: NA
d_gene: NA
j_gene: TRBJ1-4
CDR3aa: CSALTPSEKLFF
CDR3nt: TGCAGCGCTTTGACACCGTCAGAAAAACTGTTTTTT

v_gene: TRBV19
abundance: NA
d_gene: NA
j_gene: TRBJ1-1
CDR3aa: CASRLGGGVNTEAFF
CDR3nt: TGTGCCAGTCGTTTAGGGGGTGGGGTGAACACTGAAGCTTTCTTT

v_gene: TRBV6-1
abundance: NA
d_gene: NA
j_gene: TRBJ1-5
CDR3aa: CASSEARVGNQPQHF
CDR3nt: TGTGCCAGCAGTGAAGCGCGGGTGGGCAATCAGCCCCAGCATTTT

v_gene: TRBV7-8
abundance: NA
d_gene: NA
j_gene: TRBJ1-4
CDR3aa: CASSPRDGWNEKLFF
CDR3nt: TGTGCCAGCAGCCCCCGGGACGGTTGGAATGAAAAACTGTTTTTT

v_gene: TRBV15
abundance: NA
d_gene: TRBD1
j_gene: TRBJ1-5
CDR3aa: CATSRPTGGPNQPQHF
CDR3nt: TGTGCCACCAGCAGACCGACAGGGGGCCCGAATCAGCCCCAGCATTTT

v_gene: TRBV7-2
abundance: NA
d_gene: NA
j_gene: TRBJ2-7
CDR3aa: CASSSHSSYEQYF
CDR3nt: TGTGCCAGCAGCTCCCACAGCTCCTACGAGCAGTACTTC

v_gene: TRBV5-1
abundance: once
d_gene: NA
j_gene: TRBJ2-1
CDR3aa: CASSLGPGNEQFF
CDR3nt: TGCGCCAGCAGTCTCGGACCTGGGAATGAGCAGTTCTTC

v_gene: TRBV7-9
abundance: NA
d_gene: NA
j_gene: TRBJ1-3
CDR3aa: CASSLTEGNTIYF
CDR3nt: TGTGCCAGCAGCTTAACAGAAGGAAACACCATATATTTT